A single sample is the source of the 19 T cell receptor beta chains below, sequenced in a study of cytomegalovirus exposure and HLA in healthy donors. PCR primers comprised 60 Vbeta and 13 Jbeta primers. Some clones are missing from TCRdb's copy, which holds only in-frame ones; the method was immunoSEQ multiplex PCR. The sample has some 200,000 clones, 62% seen once; the top ten hold around 2.9%. Sequenced: PBMCs. The receptors originated from a man aged 40-49 years in good health and CMV-seronegative.

This clone has more than one count but fewer than ten. This sequence joins TRBV18 and TRBJ2-3; 10 bases align to TRBD2. With 1 base clipped from V and 6 bases from J, the junction kept 4 bases outside the gene matches. This CDR3 comprises 15 residues. CDR1 is KGHSH, CDR2 LQKENI, per germline. The CDR3 region is CASSPQAGGPDTQYF. For the CDR3, the DNA is TGTGCCAGCTCACCACAAGCGGGAGGGCCCGATACGCAGTATTTT.

The sample holds a few counts of this clone. The V gene is TRBV6-1, the J gene TRBJ2-7; D may be TRBD1 (6 bases). The CDR3 is made up of 11 amino acids. Germline assignment: CDR1 MNHNS and CDR2 SASEGT. Trimming pared 8 bases from V and 7 bases from J, leaving 12 bases between. CDR3 residues: CASATGGEQYF. CDR3 nucleotide sequence: TGTGCCAGCGCGACAGGTGGAGAGCAGTACTTC.

The chain joins TRBV5-1 to TRBJ2-4; possible D gene TRBD1, 8 bases. Per the germline V gene, CDR1 is SGHRS and CDR2 is YFSETQ. V shed 3 bases and J shed 6 bases, with 16 bases lying between them. This CDR3 contains 15 residues. The CDR3 bases are TGCGCCAGCAGCTGGACGACAGGGGAGGGAAACATTCAGTACTTC. As protein: CASSWTTGEGNIQYF.

This clone was detected a few times. The rearrangement uses TRBV5-1 and TRBJ1-3, with 7 bases that match TRBD1. Germline V gives CDR1 SGHRS, CDR2 YFSETQ. J was trimmed by 8 bases and V by 2 bases; bases with no gene match: 7. This CDR3 comprises 14 residues. The CDR3 is CASSFQGQEDTIYF. In DNA form, the CDR3 reads TGCGCCAGCAGCTTCCAAGGACAGGAAGACACCATATATTTT.

The chain combines TRBV5-6 with TRBJ2-1, with a possible D match to TRBD1 (6 bases). Germline V gene sequence: CDR1 SGHDT, CDR2 YYEEEE. V was trimmed by 2 bases and J by 0 bases, leaving 12 bases between them. The CDR3 covers 16 residues. CDR3 DNA: TGTGCCAGCAGCTTTTGGGGGCCCAGCTCCTACAATGAGCAGTTCTTC. Amino acid sequence: CASSFWGPSSYNEQFF.

The chain uses TRBV5-1 and TRBJ2-7; possibly TRBD2 for D (5 bases). Germline CDR1 reads SGHRS; CDR2 reads YFSETQ. V was shortened by 0 bases and J by 2 bases, with 12 bases between the two germline ends. The CDR3 runs to 15 residues. CDR3 sequence: CASSLVGLGTYEQYF. The CDR3 region has the DNA TGCGCCAGCAGCTTGGTTGGACTTGGGACCTACGAGCAGTACTTC.

The chain is built from TRBV7-2 and TRBJ2-2, with D tentatively TRBD1 (6 bases). Trimming shortened V by 5 bases and J by 5 bases, and 15 bases separated the two germline ends. Germline values: CDR1 SGHTA, CDR2 FQGNSA. This CDR3 contains 15 residues. The CDR3 reads CASSPIRGRTGELFF. As DNA, the CDR3 is TGTGCCAGCAGCCCAATCAGGGGTAGGACCGGGGAGCTGTTTTTT.

The chain uses TRBV6-5 and TRBJ2-5; 7 bases agree with TRBD2. The CDR3 is 13 amino acids. V lost 7 bases to trimming and J lost 7 bases; unmatched junction nucleotides: 9. The germline V gene encodes CDR1 MNHEY and CDR2 SVGAGI. The CDR3 spells CASTGFPGGTQYF. CDR3 in DNA: TGTGCCAGCACAGGCTTTCCGGGAGGGACCCAGTACTTC.

The rearrangement uses TRBV6-6 and TRBJ2-7; 11 bases map to TRBD1. CDR1 is MNHNY and CDR2 is SVGAGI in the germline V gene (reference sequence). V dropped 4 bases and J dropped 5; count of bases not matched to a gene: 7. The CDR3 runs to 15 residues. For the CDR3, the DNA is TGTGCCAGCAGTTCCGTACGGACAGGGGGCGACGAGCAGTACTTC. Amino acid sequence: CASSSVRTGGDEQYF.

The chain has TRBV21-1 and TRBJ2-5; TRBD1 is taken as the D call from the table, unchecked against the DNA. TRBV21-1 is flagged as a pseudogene. This CDR3 contains 17 residues. The CDR3: CASSKEFRNRGRETQYF. CDR3 bases: TGTGCCAGCAGCAAAGAATTTCGAAACAGGGGGCGAGAGACCCAGTACTTC.

The V gene is TRBV27, the J gene TRBJ1-6; D not certain. The length of the CDR3 is 15 residues. From germline, CDR1 is MNHEY and CDR2 SMNVEV (reference sequence). Trimming removed 3 bases at V and 0 bases at J, with 6 bases between. The CDR3 coding sequence is TGTGCCAGCAGTTTTGGGAGCTCCTATAATTCACCCCTCCACTTT. Translated: CASSFGSSYNSPLHF.

CDR3 coding DNA: TGCGCCAGCAGCGGACTAGCGGGAGGGCCGGCCGGGGAGCTGTTTTTT. Residues: CASSGLAGGPAGELFF. The chain has TRBV5-1 and TRBJ2-2; 15 bases align to TRBD2. From germline, CDR1 is SGHRS and CDR2 YFSETQ. V gave up 4 bases and J gave up 6 bases; unmatched junction bases: 4. This CDR3 region has 16 residues.

This clone appeared a few times. This rearrangement joins TRBV29-1 to TRBJ1-1; TRBD1 aligns across 7 bases. The V segment lost 7 bases and the J segment 4 bases; nucleotides outside the gene matches: 9. Germline V gene sequence: CDR1 SQVTM, CDR2 ANQGSEA. The CDR3 covers 13 residues. The CDR3 here is CSEYQTGATEAFF. In DNA form, the CDR3 reads TGCAGCGAGTACCAAACAGGGGCCACTGAAGCTTTCTTT. The whole variable domain, filled in from reference TRBV29-1 and TRBJ1-1, reads SAVISQKPSRDICQRGTSLTIQCQVDSQVTMMFWYRQQPGQSLTLIATANQGSEATYESGFVIDKFPISRPNLTFSTLTVSNMSPEDSSIYLCSEYQTGATEAFFGQGTRLTVV.

V usage is TRBV5-1 and J usage is TRBJ1-2; unclear D gene. V was clipped by 4 bases and J by 2 bases, with 15 bases between them. Germline lookup yields CDR1 SGHRS and CDR2 YFSETQ. The CDR3 sequence is 15 residues long. The CDR3 region has the DNA TGCGCCAGCAGCGGCTCGGGAGAAGGGAACTATGGCTACACCTTC. Encoded protein: CASSGSGEGNYGYTF. Combining the CDR3 with reference TRBV5-1 and TRBJ1-2 gives the whole variable domain KAGVTQTPRYLIKTRGQQVTLSCSPISGHRSVSWYQQTPGQGLQFLFEYFSETQRNKGNFPGRFSGRQFSNSRSEMNVSTLELGDSALYLCASSGSGEGNYGYTFGSGTRLTVV.

In this sample, this clone turned up a few times. The V and J genes are TRBV14 and TRBJ2-1; 10 bases line up with TRBD1. The length of the CDR3 is 15 residues. Germline CDR1 SGHDN, CDR2 FVKESK. Trimming removed 0 bases from V and 9 bases from J; junction bases left unmatched: 5. CDR3: CASSQETGGWVEQFF. CDR3 DNA sequence: TGTGCCAGCAGCCAAGAGACAGGGGGCTGGGTTGAGCAGTTCTTC.

The rearrangement uses TRBV5-8 and TRBJ1-1; 7 bases agree with TRBD1. V was pared by 0 bases and J by 7 bases, with 9 bases of the junction left unmatched. This CDR3 spans 15 amino acids. Germline lookup yields CDR1 SGHTS and CDR2 YDEGEE. The CDR3 DNA is TGTGCCAGCAGCTTGGATTCAGGGGGGAACGGTGAAGCTTTCTTT. Translation gives CASSLDSGGNGEAFF. The full variable domain, completed using reference TRBV5-8 and TRBJ1-1, is EAGVTQSPTHLIKTRGQQATLRCSPISGHTSVYWYQQALGLGLQFLLWYDEGEERNRGNFPPRFSGRQFPNYSSELNVNALELEDSALYLCASSLDSGGNGEAFFGQGTRLTVV.

The chain is built from TRBV5-6 and TRBJ1-1; D is possibly TRBD1 (6 bases). V was shortened by 4 bases and J by 0 bases, with 13 bases between the two germline ends. Germline V gene data show CDR1 as SGHDT and CDR2 as YYEEEE. The CDR3 has 15 amino acids. The CDR3 coding sequence is TGTGCCAGCAGCCCCTCACCAGGGGTGAACACTGAAGCTTTCTTT. It is translated as CASSPSPGVNTEAFF. The entire variable domain, with the rest obtained from reference TRBV5-6 and TRBJ1-1, is as follows: DAGVTQSPTHLIKTRGQQVTLRCSPKSGHDTVSWYQQALGQGPQFIFQYYEEEERQRGNFPDRFSGHQFPNYSSELNVNALLLGDSALYLCASSPSPGVNTEAFFGQGTRLTVV.

The V gene is TRBV7-2, the J gene TRBJ1-1; TRBD1 is a possible D gene (5 bases). Between the trimmed V and J ends, which lost 1 base and 2 bases, there was a span of 20 bases. Germline-derived CDR1 and CDR2 are SGHTA and FQGNSA. The CDR3 consists of 18 residues. The CDR3 DNA follows: TGTGCCAGCAGCTTAGGGGTCCGGTGGTCGACAGTTAACACTGAAGCTTTCTTT. Its translation is CASSLGVRWSTVNTEAFF.

The rearrangement joins TRBV18 to TRBJ2-1; TRBD1 matches at 9 bases. Looked up from germline, CDR1 is KGHSH and CDR2 is LQKENI. The CDR3 has 15 residues. With 3 bases clipped from V and 3 bases from J, the junction kept 3 bases outside the gene matches. This CDR3 reads CASSPRDRDYNEQFF. Written as DNA, the CDR3 is TGTGCCAGCTCACCCCGGGACAGGGACTACAATGAGCAGTTCTTC.